The 19 T cell receptor beta chains below were found in one sample sequenced in a study of blood T cell repertoires in COVID-19. Sequencing used immunoSEQ multiplex PCR; TCRdb keeps in-frame clones, though not all of them. Of 150,000 or so clones in the sample, 85% to 90% were seen once. Sequenced input: peripheral blood. These receptors originate from a woman aged 40 to 49 with acute or convalescent COVID-19.

The chain links TRBV2 to TRBJ2-1; 7 bases match TRBD1. Trimming at V came to 7 bases and at J to 5 bases, leaving 8 bases not matched to a gene. This CDR3 has 14 residues. CDR1 is SNHLY and CDR2 is FYNNEI in the germline V gene. The CDR3 is CASNRDRDHNEQFF. The DNA for the CDR3 is TGTGCCAGCAACCGGGACAGAGATCACAATGAGCAGTTCTTC.

The sample holds a few counts of this clone. The chain uses TRBV2 and TRBJ1-5; 8 bases match TRBD1. The CDR3 contains 14 residues. Losses at the gene ends were 5 bases for V and 6 bases for J; bases not matched to a gene: 6. The germline V gene has CDR1 SNHLY and CDR2 FYNNEI. The CDR3 here is CASSLQDRAQPQHF. The CDR3 nucleotides are TGTGCCAGCAGTCTACAGGACAGGGCTCAGCCCCAGCATTTT.

The chain joins TRBV3-1 (or the pseudogene TRBV3-2) to TRBJ1-4; weak D call: TRBD1 (5 bases). This CDR3 is built from 15 residues. Germline CDR1 is LGHDT and CDR2 is YNNKEL (reference sequence). Between the trimmed V and J ends, which lost 2 bases and 5 bases, there was a span of 12 bases. This chain's CDR3 is CASSQQAQANEKLFF. In DNA, the CDR3 is TGTGCCAGCAGCCAACAGGCACAGGCCAATGAAAAACTGTTTTTT.

This clone is a singleton in its sample. V is TRBV7-2 and J is TRBJ2-1; D is perhaps TRBD1 (5 bases). Trimming left V 0 bases short and J 7 bases short, with 10 bases between. The CDR3 runs to 14 residues. Per the germline V gene, CDR1 is SGHTA and CDR2 is FQGNSA. CDR3 DNA: TGTGCCAGCAGCTTAGCACAGGCCAAGAATGAGCAGTTCTTC. Residues: CASSLAQAKNEQFF.

V is TRBV5-8 and J is TRBJ2-2, with TRBD2 matching over 12 bases. The CDR3 length is 16 residues. The V and J ends lost 0 bases and 5 bases, in that order; junction bases with no gene match: 2. Germline V gene sequence: CDR1 SGHTS, CDR2 YDEGEE. The CDR3 DNA is TGTGCCAGCAGCTTGGCCGGGACTAGCGGGACCGGGGAGCTGTTTTTT. Translated: CASSLAGTSGTGELFF.

This clone was seen once. Other nucleotide sequences in the sample specify the same CDR3. The chain joins TRBV7-8 to TRBJ1-6; 7 nucleotides match TRBD1. The CDR3 sequence is 15 residues long. The J segment lost 3 bases and the V segment lost 5 bases, leaving 4 bases of the junction unmatched. Germline-derived CDR1 and CDR2 are SGHVS and FQNEAQ. This chain's CDR3 is CASSRGDSYNSPLHF. CDR3 in DNA: TGTGCCAGCAGCAGGGGGGACAGCTATAATTCACCCCTCCACTTT. The full variable domain, with the rest looked up from reference TRBV7-8 and TRBJ1-6, is GAGVSQSPRYKVAKRGQDVALRCDPISGHVSLFWYQQALGQGPEFLTYFQNEAQLDKSGLPSDRFFAERPEGSVSTLKIQRTQQEDSAVYLCASSRGDSYNSPLHFGNGTRLTVT.

This clone was counted a single time. This rearrangement joins TRBV6-5 to TRBJ2-7; 9 bases agree with TRBD2. The J segment lost 0 bases and the V segment lost 7 bases, leaving 4 bases of the junction unmatched. Germline CDR1 MNHEY, CDR2 SVGAGI. The CDR3 loop spans 14 amino acids. CDR3 sequence: CASKLSGGSYEQYF. As DNA, the CDR3 is TGTGCCAGCAAGCTTAGCGGGGGCTCCTACGAGCAGTACTTC.

The V gene is TRBV5-1, the J gene TRBJ2-7, with 9 bases fitting TRBD1. Trimming removed 2 bases from V and 3 bases from J; junction bases left unmatched: 15. Germline assignment: CDR1 SGHRS and CDR2 YFSETQ. CDR3 length: 18 amino acids. CDR3 in DNA: TGCGCCAGCAGCTTCGAGGGGACAGGGTTGGCCGTCCACTACGAGCAGTACTTC. Its protein product is CASSFEGTGLAVHYEQYF.

This chain links TRBV15 with TRBJ1-6, with a weak D call TRBD1 (5 bases). The germline V and J ends were trimmed by 2 bases and 5 bases, with 7 bases remaining between them. This CDR3 comprises 14 residues. Germline V gene lookup returns CDR1 LNHNV and CDR2 YYDKDF (reference sequence). CDR3 in DNA: TGTGCCACCAGCAGACAGGGCAATAATTCACCCCTCCACTTT. Translation gives CATSRQGNNSPLHF.

This sequence joins TRBV5-6 and TRBJ2-1, with TRBD2 matching 9 bases. V lost 3 bases to trimming and J lost 12 bases; unmatched junction nucleotides: 10. CDR1 is SGHDT and CDR2 is YYEEEE in the germline V gene. The CDR3 length is 14 residues. The CDR3 DNA reads as TGTGCCAGCAGCTCCGGGACTAGCTCCAATTGGCAGTTCTTC. As protein: CASSSGTSSNWQFF.

The rearrangement uses TRBV4-1 and TRBJ1-1; D remains unclear. The length of the CDR3 is 13 residues. CDR1 is MGHRA and CDR2 is YSYEKL in the germline V gene. Trimming shortened V by 6 bases and J by 1 base, and 9 bases separated the two germline ends. CDR3 amino acids: CASRHEWNTEAFF. The CDR3 DNA reads as TGCGCCAGCAGACACGAATGGAACACTGAAGCTTTCTTT.

This CDR3 is CAWSPGLPNNEQFF. The CDR3 DNA sequence: TGTGCCTGGAGTCCGGGACTACCCAACAATGAGCAGTTCTTC. The chain is built from TRBV30 and TRBJ2-1; 7 nucleotides match TRBD2. After removal of 2 bases from V and 5 bases from J, the junction contained 6 bases not matched to a gene. The CDR3 loop spans 14 amino acids. Per germline, CDR1 GTSNPN and CDR2 SVGIG (reference sequence).

The rearrangement joins TRBV3-1 (or the pseudogene TRBV3-2) to TRBJ1-4; D not resolved. Trimming removed 0 bases from V and 5 bases from J, with 13 bases in between. This CDR3 has 16 amino acids. The germline V gene has CDR1 LGHDT and CDR2 YNNKEL (reference sequence). The CDR3 DNA follows: TGTGCCAGCAGCCAAGATGAACTGACTCCAAATGAAAAACTGTTTTTT. It translates to CASSQDELTPNEKLFF.

The chain couples TRBV27 to TRBJ2-1, with 8 bases lining up with TRBD1. The V and J ends lost 5 bases and 12 bases, in that order; junction bases with no gene match: 12. The germline V gene has CDR1 MNHEY and CDR2 SMNVEV (reference sequence). This CDR3 has 14 residues. CDR3 residues: CASSASRQGSGQFF. CDR3 sequence (DNA): TGTGCCAGCAGTGCATCCCGACAGGGGTCGGGGCAGTTCTTC.

CDR3 loop: CASSSGTKGPEQYF. Written as DNA, the CDR3 is TGCGCCAGCAGCTCCGGGACTAAAGGGCCCGAGCAGTACTTC. The rearrangement links TRBV4-1 to TRBJ2-7, with 7 bases that match TRBD2. J was trimmed by 6 bases and V by 5 bases; bases with no gene match: 10. Per the germline V gene, CDR1 is MGHRA and CDR2 is YSYEKL. CDR3 size: 14 residues.

The rearrangement joins TRBV3-1 (or the pseudogene TRBV3-2) to TRBJ2-5, with D possibly being TRBD2 (6 bases). V lost 1 base and J 5 bases, leaving 20 bases between the germline ends. Germline CDR1 and CDR2: LGHDT and YNNKEL (reference sequence). This CDR3 is built from 17 residues. The DNA for the CDR3 is TGTGCCAGCAGCCAAGTATCTTCTGGGACTTCCAGTGAGACCCAGTACTTC. Its protein is CASSQVSSGTSSETQYF.

V is TRBV15 and J is TRBJ2-1, with 12 bases matching TRBD2. This CDR3 has 18 residues. Trimming cost V 1 base and J 1 base; bases outside gene matches: 5. Germline loops: CDR1 LNHNV, CDR2 YYDKDF (reference sequence). CDR3: CATSRAPTSGGSYNEQFF. The CDR3 region has the DNA TGTGCCACCAGCAGAGCACCGACTAGCGGGGGATCCTACAATGAGCAGTTCTTC.

The V and J genes are TRBV5-6 and TRBJ2-3, with TRBD1 as a possible D gene (6 bases). The CDR3 runs 15 residues. From germline, CDR1 is SGHDT and CDR2 YYEEEE. V was clipped by 4 bases and J by 5 bases, with 17 bases between them. CDR3 loop: CASSGGTGVGDTQYF. The CDR3 coding sequence is TGTGCCAGCAGCGGGGGCACAGGAGTAGGAGATACGCAGTATTTT.

J is TRBJ2-1 and V is TRBV9; 11 bases line up with TRBD2. The CDR3 is made up of 16 amino acids. Germline-derived CDR1 and CDR2 are SGDLS and YYNGEE. The junction had 8 bases not matched to a gene; V was cut back by 3 bases and J by 6 bases. The CDR3 DNA sequence: TGTGCCAGCAGCGCGGGGACCGGGACTAGCGGCAATGAGCAGTTCTTC. The encoded protein is CASSAGTGTSGNEQFF.